These T cell receptor beta chains were read from a single sample in a study of cytomegalovirus exposure and HLA in healthy donors. The table came from immunoSEQ multiplex PCR; TCRdb's copy has only in-frame clones and leaves some out. Of about 70,000 clones in the sample, 80% to 90% were seen once. Sequencing was carried out using PBMCs. These receptors all come from a woman aged 25 to 45 in good health and CMV-seropositive. The CDR3 runs from the conserved cysteine through the conserved F or W. D genes are given only for firm matches. Size is omitted from some rows. Given values are once, few, many or a class for expanded clones.

j_call clone_size v_call d_call cdr3_nt cdr3_aa
TRBJ1-1 - TRBV11-3 - TGTGCCAGCAAGGGTCAGGGAAACACTGAAGCTTTCTTT CASKGQGNTEAFF
TRBJ1-1 - TRBV30 - TGTGCCTGGAGTGTTGGGGGGAGGACTGAAGCTTTCTTT CAWSVGGRTEAFF
TRBJ1-5 - TRBV19 - TGTGCCAGTAGTATAGGGCTGGCCGGGTATAGCAATCAGCCCCAGCATTTT CASSIGLAGYSNQPQHF
TRBJ2-3 - TRBV5-1 TRBD2 TGCGCCAGCAGCTTGGCAGAACTAGCGGGATTAGATACGCAGTATTTT CASSLAELAGLDTQYF
TRBJ1-6 - TRBV30 - TGTGCCGGGGGGGGAAGAGGGTCACCCCTCCACTTT CAGGGRGSPLHF
TRBJ1-1 - TRBV5-5 - TGTGCCAGCAGCTTGGTTCCGACTTGGAACACTGAAGCTTTCTTT CASSLVPTWNTEAFF
TRBJ1-1 - TRBV19 TRBD1 TGTGCCAGTAGATTGGGACAGGGGGCTGAAGCTTTCTTT CASRLGQGAEAFF
TRBJ2-2 - TRBV5-1 TRBD2 TGCGCCAGCAGCTTGACTAGCGGGTACACCGGGGAGCTGTTTTTT CASSLTSGYTGELFF
TRBJ1-1 - TRBV5-1 TRBD1 TGCGCCAGCAGCTTGGGTACGACAGGGGCTGGTGAAGCTTTCTTT CASSLGTTGAGEAFF
TRBJ2-1 - TRBV29-1 TRBD2 TGCAGCGTTGTAACTAGCGGGACCTACAATGAGCAGTTCTTC CSVVTSGTYNEQFF
TRBJ2-6 - TRBV7-9 TRBD1 TGTGCCAGCAGTCAACCGGACAGGGGTGCTGGGGCCAACGTCCTGACTTTC CASSQPDRGAGANVLTF
TRBJ2-7 once TRBV11-2 TRBD2 TGTGCCAGCAGCTTAGAAGGGACTAGCGGAGCCTACGAGCAGTACTTC CASSLEGTSGAYEQYF
TRBJ1-1 once TRBV18 TRBD1 TGTGCCAGCTCAGCGACAGGGGCCCTAGGGGCGAGTGAAGCTTTCTTT CASSATGALGASEAFF
TRBJ1-6 - TRBV5-1 - TGCGCCAGCAGCTCCCCCACCGGAGGCAATTCACCCCTCCACTTT CASSSPTGGNSPLHF
TRBJ2-6 once TRBV30 TRBD1 TGTGCCTGGAGGGCCCAGGACAGGGTCTCTGGGGCCAACGTCCTGACTTTC CAWRAQDRVSGANVLTF
TRBJ2-1 - TRBV7-7 - TGTGCCAGCAGCTTAAATGGAGCTTCCTACAATGAGCAGTTCTTC CASSLNGASYNEQFF
TRBJ2-3 - TRBV27 - TGTGCCAGCAGTGTAATATCTAGCACAGATACGCAGTATTTT CASSVISSTDTQYF
TRBJ2-2 - TRBV7-9 - TGTGCCAGCAGCAACAGGATTCAGGGCGGGGAGCTGTTTTTT CASSNRIQGGELFF
TRBJ2-5 - TRBV11-2 - TGTGCCAGCAGCTTCGGAGAGACCCAGTACTTC CASSFGETQYF
TRBJ2-1 - TRBV5-1 TRBD2 TGCGCCAGCAGCTTTCAGGGGACTAGCGATGAGCAGTTCTTC CASSFQGTSDEQFF
TRBJ2-2 - TRBV2 - TGTGCCAGCAGCGGCGGTCGTGGGTTCACCGGGGAGCTGTTTTTT CASSGGRGFTGELFF
TRBJ1-5 - TRBV7-6 TRBD1 TGTGCCAGCAGCTTAGGACAGGGAATCAATCAGCCCCAGCATTTT CASSLGQGINQPQHF
TRBJ1-3 once TRBV27 TRBD1 TGTGCCAGCAGCTTGACAGGGCTCACTGGAAACACCATATATTTT CASSLTGLTGNTIYF
TRBJ1-1 - TRBV10-1 - TGCGCCAGCAGTGAGGGACAGCGGACTGAAGCTTTCTTT CASSEGQRTEAFF
TRBJ1-2 - TRBV6-5 TRBD1 TGTGCCAGCAGTCTCCGACAGGGCCTTAACTATGGCTACACCTTC CASSLRQGLNYGYTF
TRBJ2-1 - TRBV6-5 TRBD2 TGTGCCAGCAGTTCCCTTCGAGCGGGGACCTACAATGAGCAGTTCTTC CASSSLRAGTYNEQFF
TRBJ1-5 - TRBV7-6 TRBD1 TGTGCCAGCAGCCCCATAGGGGGCGGTCAGCCCCAGCATTTT CASSPIGGGQPQHF
TRBJ1-1 - TRBV5-1 - TGCGCCAGCAGCTTGACAGGGACCACTGAAGCTTTCTTT CASSLTGTTEAFF
TRBJ2-1 - TRBV9 TRBD1 TGTGCCAGCAGCAGATCAGGGGGCTCCTACAATGAGCAGTTCTTC CASSRSGGSYNEQFF
TRBJ2-5 - TRBV29-1 TRBD2 TGCGTGGTCAGCGGGAGGGCTGTAGGGGAGACCCAGTACTTC CVVSGRAVGETQYF
TRBJ2-7 - TRBV4-1 TRBD2 TGCGCCAGCAGCCAAAAACTAATAGCGGGAGGGCCTATCGGCGAGCAGTACTTC CASSQKLIAGGPIGEQYF
TRBJ1-2 - TRBV28 - TGTGCCAGCCTCGGGGGCTATGGCTACACCTTC CASLGGYGYTF
TRBJ1-1 - TRBV18 - TGTGCCAGCTCACCCGGGGGGGGAGAAGCTTTCTTT CASSPGGGEAFF
TRBJ2-2 - TRBV27 TRBD2 TGTGCCAGCAGTTTCCACCGACTAGCGGGGAACACCGGGGAGCTGTTTTTT CASSFHRLAGNTGELFF
TRBJ1-2 once TRBV9 - TGTGCCAGCAGCGTAGAACCGGGGGGGGTCGGCTATGGCTACACCTTC CASSVEPGGVGYGYTF
TRBJ1-5 - TRBV18 - TGTGCCAGCTCACCACGGGGCCAGCCCCAGCATTTT CASSPRGQPQHF
TRBJ2-1 - TRBV12-2 - TGTGCAAGTCGCCCGAAGCGGGACCCCTACAATGAGCAGTTCTTC CASRPKRDPYNEQFF
TRBJ2-7 - TRBV6-4 - TGTGCCAGCAGTGACTCGGCCACGGGCGAGCAGTACTTC CASSDSATGEQYF
TRBJ2-1 - TRBV6-4 TRBD2 TGTGCCAGCAGTGACTCATTGACTAGCGGGAGGGGGAGCTCCTACAATGAGCAGTTCTTC CASSDSLTSGRGSSYNEQFF